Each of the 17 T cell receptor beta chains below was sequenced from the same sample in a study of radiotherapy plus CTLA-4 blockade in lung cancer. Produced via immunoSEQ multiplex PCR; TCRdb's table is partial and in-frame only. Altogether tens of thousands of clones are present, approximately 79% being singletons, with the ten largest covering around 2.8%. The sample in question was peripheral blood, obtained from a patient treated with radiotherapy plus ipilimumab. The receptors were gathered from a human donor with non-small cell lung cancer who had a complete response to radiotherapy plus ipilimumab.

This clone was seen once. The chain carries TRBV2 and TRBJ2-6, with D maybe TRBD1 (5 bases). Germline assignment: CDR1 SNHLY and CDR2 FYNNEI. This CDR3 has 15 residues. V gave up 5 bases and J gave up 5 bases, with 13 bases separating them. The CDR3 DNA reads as TGTGCCAGCAGTCCTCAGGGCTCAAGGGCCAACGTCCTGACTTTC. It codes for CASSPQGSRANVLTF. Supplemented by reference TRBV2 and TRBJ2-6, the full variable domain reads EPEVTQTPSHQVTQMGQEVILRCVPISNHLYFYWYRQILGQKVEFLVSFYNNEISEKSEIFDDQFSVERPDGSNFTLKIRSTKLEDSAMYFCASSPQGSRANVLTFGAGSRLTVL.

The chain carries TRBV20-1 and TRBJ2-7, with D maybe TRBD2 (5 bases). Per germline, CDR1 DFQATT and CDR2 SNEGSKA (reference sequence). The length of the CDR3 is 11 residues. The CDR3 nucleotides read TGCAGCGTTTCGGGGAGCGTCGAGCAGTACTTC. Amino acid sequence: CSVSGSVEQYF.

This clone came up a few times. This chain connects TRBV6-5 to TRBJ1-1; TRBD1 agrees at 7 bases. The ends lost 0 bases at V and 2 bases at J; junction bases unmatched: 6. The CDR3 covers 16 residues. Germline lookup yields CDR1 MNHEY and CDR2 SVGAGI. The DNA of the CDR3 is TGTGCCAGCAGTTACTCAAGGGGGCTTTTAAACACTGAAGCTTTCTTT. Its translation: CASSYSRGLLNTEAFF.

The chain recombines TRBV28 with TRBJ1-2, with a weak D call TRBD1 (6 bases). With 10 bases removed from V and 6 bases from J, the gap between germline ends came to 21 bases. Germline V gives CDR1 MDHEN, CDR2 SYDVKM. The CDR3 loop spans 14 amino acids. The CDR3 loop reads CATVRGGGPNGYTF. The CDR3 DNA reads TGTGCCACCGTGAGGGGGGGAGGGCCGAATGGCTACACCTTC.

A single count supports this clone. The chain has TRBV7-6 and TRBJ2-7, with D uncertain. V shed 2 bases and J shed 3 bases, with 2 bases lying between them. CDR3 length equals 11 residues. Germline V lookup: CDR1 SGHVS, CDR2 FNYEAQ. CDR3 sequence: CASSLRYEQYF. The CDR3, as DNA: TGTGCCAGCAGCTTACGCTACGAGCAGTACTTC.

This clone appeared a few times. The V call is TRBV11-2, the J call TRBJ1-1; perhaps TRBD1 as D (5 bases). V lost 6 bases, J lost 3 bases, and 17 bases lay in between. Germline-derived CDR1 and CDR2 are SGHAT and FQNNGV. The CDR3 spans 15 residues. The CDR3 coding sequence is TGTGCCAGCAGGACTTTCGGTAGGGGATACACTGAAGCTTTCTTT. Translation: CASRTFGRGYTEAFF.

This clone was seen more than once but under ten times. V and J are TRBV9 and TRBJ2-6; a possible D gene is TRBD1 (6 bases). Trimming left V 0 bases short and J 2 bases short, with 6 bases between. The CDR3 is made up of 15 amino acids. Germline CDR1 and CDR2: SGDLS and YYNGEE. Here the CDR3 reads CASSVAGAGANVLTF. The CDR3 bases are TGTGCCAGCAGCGTAGCAGGGGCTGGGGCCAACGTCCTGACTTTC.

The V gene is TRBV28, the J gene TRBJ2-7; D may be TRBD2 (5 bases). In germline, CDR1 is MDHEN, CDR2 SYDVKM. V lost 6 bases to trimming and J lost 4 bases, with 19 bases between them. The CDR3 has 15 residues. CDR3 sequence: CASRSSGTRVYEQYF. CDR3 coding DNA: TGTGCCAGCAGGTCTTCGGGAACTAGGGTTTACGAGCAGTACTTC. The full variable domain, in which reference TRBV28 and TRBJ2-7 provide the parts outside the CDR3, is DVKVTQSSRYLVKRTGEKVFLECVQDMDHENMFWYRQDPGLGLRLIYFSYDVKMKEKGDIPEGYSVSREKKERFSLILESASTNQTSMYLCASRSSGTRVYEQYFGPGTRLTVT.

This chain's CDR3 is CASRPRDRVPNEQFF. The DNA of the CDR3 is TGTGCCAGCAGACCCCGGGACAGGGTCCCTAATGAGCAGTTCTTC. The chain joins TRBV6-1 to TRBJ2-1; TRBD1 matches 9 bases. CDR1 MNHNS and CDR2 SASEGT come from the germline V gene. The V and J ends lost 6 bases and 7 bases, in that order; junction bases with no gene match: 10. This CDR3 has 15 amino acids.

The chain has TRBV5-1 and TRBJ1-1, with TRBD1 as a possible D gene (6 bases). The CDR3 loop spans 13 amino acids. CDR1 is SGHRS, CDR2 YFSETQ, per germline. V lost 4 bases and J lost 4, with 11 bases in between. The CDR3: CASSVRDTTEAFF. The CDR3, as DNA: TGCGCCAGCAGCGTCAGGGACACCACTGAAGCTTTCTTT.

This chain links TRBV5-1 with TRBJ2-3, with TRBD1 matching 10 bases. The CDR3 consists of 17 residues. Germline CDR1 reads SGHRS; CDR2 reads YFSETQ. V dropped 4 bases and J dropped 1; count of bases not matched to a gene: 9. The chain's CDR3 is CASSLRPTGGRTDTQYF. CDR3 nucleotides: TGCGCCAGCAGCCTCCGTCCGACAGGGGGCCGCACAGATACGCAGTATTTT.

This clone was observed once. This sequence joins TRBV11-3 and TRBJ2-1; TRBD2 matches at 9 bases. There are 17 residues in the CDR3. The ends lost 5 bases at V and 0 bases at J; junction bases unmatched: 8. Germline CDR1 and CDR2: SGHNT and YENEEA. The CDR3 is CASSPRTSASSYNEQFF. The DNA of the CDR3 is TGTGCCAGCAGCCCCCGGACTAGCGCGAGCTCCTACAATGAGCAGTTCTTC.

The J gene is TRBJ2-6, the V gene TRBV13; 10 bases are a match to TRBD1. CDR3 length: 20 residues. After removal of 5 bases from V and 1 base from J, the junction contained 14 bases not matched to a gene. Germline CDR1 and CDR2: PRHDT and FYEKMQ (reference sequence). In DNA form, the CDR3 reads TGTGCCAGCAGCCCCCGCTTAACGACAGGGGGCGCTTCTGGGGCCAACGTCCTGACTTTC. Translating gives CASSPRLTTGGASGANVLTF.

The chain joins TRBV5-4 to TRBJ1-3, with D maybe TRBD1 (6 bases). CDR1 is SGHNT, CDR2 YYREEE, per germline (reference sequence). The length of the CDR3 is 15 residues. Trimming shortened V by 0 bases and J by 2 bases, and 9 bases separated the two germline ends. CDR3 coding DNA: TGTGCCAGCAGCTTGGGGTCAGGGGCTGGAAACACCATATATTTT. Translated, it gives CASSLGSGAGNTIYF.

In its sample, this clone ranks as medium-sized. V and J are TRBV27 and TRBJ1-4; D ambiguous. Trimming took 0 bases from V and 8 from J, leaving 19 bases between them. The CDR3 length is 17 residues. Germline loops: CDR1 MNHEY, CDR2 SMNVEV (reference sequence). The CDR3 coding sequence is TGTGCCAGCAGTTTATCGTTTTTGGGAGTAGGTTGGGAAAAACTGTTTTTT. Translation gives CASSLSFLGVGWEKLFF. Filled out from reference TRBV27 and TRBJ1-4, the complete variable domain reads EAQVTQNPRYLITVTGKKLTVTCSQNMNHEYMSWYRQDPGLGLRQIYYSMNVEVTDKGDVPEGYKVSRKEKRNFPLILESPSPNQTSLYFCASSLSFLGVGWEKLFFGSGTQLSVL.

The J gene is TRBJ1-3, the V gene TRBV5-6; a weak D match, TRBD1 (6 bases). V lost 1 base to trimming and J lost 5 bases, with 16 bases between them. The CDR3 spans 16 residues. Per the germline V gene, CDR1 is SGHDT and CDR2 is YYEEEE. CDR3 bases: TGTGCCAGCAGCTTGAGGTCGGGCACAGGGAGAAACACCATATATTTT. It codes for CASSLRSGTGRNTIYF.

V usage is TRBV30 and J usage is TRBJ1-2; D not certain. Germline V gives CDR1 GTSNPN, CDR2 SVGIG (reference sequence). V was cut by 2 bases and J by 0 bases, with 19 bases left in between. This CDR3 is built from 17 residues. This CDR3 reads CAWSLYGRSGTNYGYTF. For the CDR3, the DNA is TGTGCCTGGAGTTTATACGGCAGGTCGGGGACTAACTATGGCTACACCTTC.